The 26 T cell receptor beta chains presented below share a single source sample, sequenced in a study of vaccination and CD4 T cells after COVID-19. Treatment of the sample: 10-day PBMC culture with coronavirus spike peptide pools or control peptides (ViraFEST assay). Gathering of the CD4+ T cells, from the unexposed donor, took place before the COVID-19 pandemic (2011-2018). These TCRs' antigens remain unknown. Oncomine TCR Beta short-read sequencing was applied to DNA from cultured CD4+ T cells. MiXCR, applied by TCRdb to the PCR reads, yields one record per CDR3 protein. The sample holds roughly 8,400 distinct CDR3 sequences, 45% seen once. Sequencing input: CD4+ T cells from blood, cultured in vitro. Every receptor here comes from a human donor in good health.

The chain recombines TRBV21-1 with TRBJ1-2; the table's D call of TRBD1 was not tested on the DNA. TRBV21-1 is tagged as a pseudogene. This CDR3 spans 15 amino acids. The CDR3 coding sequence is TGTGCCAGCAGCTGCCGGGACGCGGGGACAATGGGCTACACCTTC. Encoded protein: CASSCRDAGTMGYTF.

This clonotype was observed a few times. The rearrangement uses TRBV12-3 or TRBV12-4 and TRBJ1-1, with TRBD1 identical over 7 bases. V trimming: 5 bases; J trimming: 0 bases; junction bases outside the gene matches: 9. This CDR3 region has 16 residues. In DNA form, the CDR3 reads TGTGCCAGCAGTCCCTTAAGGACAGGAATGAACACTGAAGCTTTCTTT. Amino acids: CASSPLRTGMNTEAFF.

The chain is built from TRBV5-6 and TRBJ1-1; no clear D gene. Germline CDR1 reads SGHDT; CDR2 reads YYEEEE. This CDR3 spans 15 amino acids. Trimming pared 6 bases from V and 0 bases from J, leaving 15 bases between. In DNA form, the CDR3 reads TGTGCCAGCACCTATAGTCCGACTTTGAACACTGAAGCTTTCTTT. It yields the protein CASTYSPTLNTEAFF.

By its share, this clonotype is medium-sized. The CDR3 sequence: CASSEVLRANYGYTF. DNA of the CDR3: TGTGCCAGCAGTGAAGTACTGAGGGCTAACTATGGCTACACCTTC. The V and J genes are TRBV6-1 and TRBJ1-2; D remains unclear. Per germline, CDR1 MNHNS and CDR2 SASEGT. V lost 1 base and J lost 0, with 9 bases in between. The CDR3 has 15 residues.

This clonotype occurred once. The CDR3 DNA sequence: TGTGCCAGCAGCCCCGGGGTCAGGGGAGGGGAAAAACTGTTTTTT. Translation gives CASSPGVRGGEKLFF. The gene calls are TRBV7-6 and TRBJ1-4; possible D gene TRBD1, 6 bases. Looked up from germline, CDR1 is SGHVS and CDR2 is FNYEAQ. V was trimmed by 5 bases and J by 8 bases, leaving 18 bases between them. The CDR3 has 15 residues.

The V and J genes are TRBV6-5 and TRBJ1-5, with a tentative D call TRBD1 (6 bases). With 4 bases removed from V and 3 bases from J, the gap between germline ends came to 10 bases. Germline CDR1 MNHEY, CDR2 SVGAGI. The CDR3 loop spans 14 amino acids. The CDR3 spells CASSSQGPNQPQHF. CDR3 DNA sequence: TGTGCCAGCAGTTCTCAGGGGCCCAATCAGCCCCAGCATTTT.

This sequence joins TRBV7-9 and TRBJ2-3, with D possibly TRBD2 on 6 matching bases. The V end lost 2 bases, the J end lost 8 bases, and 8 bases lay between the germline ends. The V gene's germline CDR1 is SEHNR and CDR2 FQNEAQ (reference sequence). CDR3 length: 12 residues. DNA of the CDR3: TGTGCCAGCAGCTTATCGGAGGGTACGCAGTATTTT. As protein: CASSLSEGTQYF.

This clonotype has only a few counts. An end of the junction does not agree with germline; a read error may underlie this. The chain couples TRBV7-2 to TRBJ2-3; possible D gene TRBD2, 5 bases. Germline V gene sequence: CDR1 SGHTA, CDR2 FQGNSA. CDR3 size: 12 residues. The CDR3 sequence is CASTLGLTTQYF. CDR3 nucleotides: TGTGCCAGCACCTTAGGACTTACTACGCAGTATTTT. The full variable domain, with the rest looked up from reference TRBV7-2 and TRBJ2-3, is GAGVSQSPSNKVTEKGKDVELRCDPISGHTALYWYRQSLGQGLEFLIYFQGNSAPDKSGLPSDRFSAERTGGSVSTLTIQRTQQEDSAVYLCASTLGLTTQYFGPGTRLTVL.

This clonotype appeared a few times. This sequence joins TRBV27 and TRBJ1-2; D might be TRBD1 (5 bases). CDR1 is MNHEY, CDR2 SMNVEV, per germline (reference sequence). Trimming removed 3 bases from V and 3 bases from J, with 11 bases in between. CDR3 size: 14 residues. CDR3 sequence (DNA): TGTGCCAGCAGTTTTGGGGGAAGGGACTATGGCTACACCTTC. Protein product: CASSFGGRDYGYTF.

The chain uses TRBV5-6 and TRBJ1-6; maybe TRBD1 (6 bases). CDR3 length: 14 amino acids. From germline, CDR1 is SGHDT and CDR2 YYEEEE. Trimming removed 2 bases at V and 4 bases at J, with 7 bases between. In DNA form, the CDR3 reads TGTGCCAGCAGCTTACAGGGATATAATTCACCCCTCCACTTT. This translates into CASSLQGYNSPLHF.

This clonotype has a handful of counts. The DNA of the CDR3 is TGTGCCAGCAGTGACAGGGCTTCAGGTTTCTATGGCTACACCTTC. Translating gives CASSDRASGFYGYTF. This chain connects TRBV25-1 to TRBJ1-2; D perhaps matches TRBD1 (5 bases). Deletions cut 3 bases from V and 4 bases from J, with 15 bases between. The CDR3 runs to 15 residues. Germline assignment: CDR1 MGHDK and CDR2 SYGVNS.

The chain has TRBV20-1 and TRBJ1-4; TRBD1 is a possible D gene (6 bases). Trimming shortened V by 3 bases and J by 8 bases, and 13 bases separated the two germline ends. The germline CDR1 and CDR2 sequences are DFQATT and SNEGSKA (reference sequence). The CDR3 spans 13 residues. The CDR3 loop is CSASRRGNEKLFF. The CDR3 DNA reads as TGCAGTGCTAGTCGCAGGGGAAACGAAAAACTGTTTTTT.

This clonotype was seen more than once but under ten times. This chain joins TRBV11-3 and TRBJ2-5; 7 bases are a match to TRBD1. The J segment lost 4 bases and the V segment lost 1 base, leaving 6 bases of the junction unmatched. The germline CDR1 and CDR2 sequences are SGHNT and YENEEA. There are 15 residues in the CDR3. CDR3 region: CASSLGGGASETQYF. CDR3 DNA: TGTGCCAGCAGCTTAGGAGGGGGCGCGTCAGAGACCCAGTACTTC.

The rearrangement joins TRBV5-4 to TRBJ2-6; TRBD2 is a possible D gene (6 bases). This CDR3 is built from 18 residues. V lost 1 base to trimming and J lost 0 bases, with 14 bases between them. CDR1 is SGHNT and CDR2 is YYREEE in the germline V gene (reference sequence). This chain's CDR3 is CASSLLGWEVSGANVLTF. DNA of the CDR3: TGTGCCAGCAGCTTGCTGGGCTGGGAGGTCTCTGGGGCCAACGTCCTGACTTTC. The whole variable domain, filled in from reference TRBV5-4 and TRBJ2-6, reads ETGVTQSPTHLIKTRGQQVTLRCSSQSGHNTVSWYQQALGQGPQFIFQYYREEENGRGNFPPRFSGLQFPNYSSELNVNALELDDSALYLCASSLLGWEVSGANVLTFGAGSRLTVL.

The V call is TRBV6-2 or TRBV6-3, the J call TRBJ2-3; possibly TRBD2 for D (6 bases). Germline CDR1 is MNHEY and CDR2 is SVGEGT. CDR3 size: 14 residues. V shed 2 bases and J shed 4 bases, with 10 bases lying between them. CDR3 DNA: TGTGCCAGCAGTTACAAGGCTAGCGCAGATACGCAGTATTTT. This gives the protein CASSYKASADTQYF.

This chain joins TRBV20-1 and TRBJ2-7; 8 bases are shared with TRBD1. After removal of 5 bases from V and 5 bases from J, the junction contained 8 bases not matched to a gene. Germline V gives CDR1 DFQATT, CDR2 SNEGSKA (reference sequence). The CDR3 spans 13 residues. The DNA for the CDR3 is TGCAGTGCTCCGGGACAGGTGGACCACGAGCAGTACTTC. As protein: CSAPGQVDHEQYF.

This clonotype was counted a few times. V is TRBV7-9 and J is TRBJ2-7, with D uncertain. Germline V gene data show CDR1 as SEHNR and CDR2 as FQNEAQ (reference sequence). Trimming stripped 7 bases from V and 1 base from J, with 11 bases between. The CDR3 is 13 amino acids. The CDR3 reads CASKGSLSYEQYF. CDR3 in DNA: TGTGCCAGCAAAGGCAGTCTTTCCTACGAGCAGTACTTC.

This chain connects TRBV15 to TRBJ1-5; TRBD1 might be the D (5 bases). This CDR3 contains 18 residues. V lost 0 bases to trimming and J lost 0 bases, with 15 bases between them. Looked up from germline, CDR1 is LNHNV and CDR2 is YYDKDF (reference sequence). The CDR3 nucleotides are TGTGCCACCAGCAGAGATTGGGGGGGAGGTTATAGCAATCAGCCCCAGCATTTT. It codes for CATSRDWGGGYSNQPQHF.

This rearrangement joins TRBV27 to TRBJ1-1, with no clear D. The V end lost 5 bases, the J end lost 4 bases, and 20 bases lay between the germline ends. The V gene's germline CDR1 is MNHEY and CDR2 SMNVEV (reference sequence). CDR3 length: 16 amino acids. The CDR3, as DNA: TGTGCCAGCAGTCGTAATCTCGGCCGGGTGGGCACTGAAGCTTTCTTT. Protein: CASSRNLGRVGTEAFF.

This clonotype was detected a few times. The chain couples TRBV27 to TRBJ2-3, with D possibly matching TRBD2 (6 bases). Germline V CDR1 and CDR2: MNHEY, SMNVEV (reference sequence). V lost 11 bases, J lost 0 bases, and 27 bases lay in between. The CDR3 extends over 18 amino acids. The CDR3, as DNA: TGTGCCGCCCCTCGGGGTCAGCATAGCGGTACTAGCACAGATACGCAGTATTTT. As protein: CAAPRGQHSGTSTDTQYF.

The chain recombines TRBV9 with TRBJ2-3; 10 bases line up with TRBD2. CDR1 and CDR2 from the germline V gene are SGDLS and YYNGEE. V lost 1 base and J lost 4; bases outside the gene matches: 3. The CDR3 extends over 15 amino acids. Here the CDR3 DNA reads TGTGCCAGCAGCGTATCTAGCGGGGGTTCAGATACGCAGTATTTT. It codes for CASSVSSGGSDTQYF.

The chain combines TRBV20-1 with TRBJ2-4; 15 bases line up with TRBD2. V was clipped by 4 bases and J by 4 bases; unmatched bases: 2. The CDR3 sequence is 15 residues long. The germline V gene encodes CDR1 DFQATT and CDR2 SNEGSKA (reference sequence). The CDR3 sequence is CSATGLAGGKNIQYF. CDR3 bases: TGCAGTGCTACGGGACTAGCGGGGGGAAAAAACATTCAGTACTTC.

The rearrangement uses TRBV10-1 and TRBJ2-1; 7 bases are shared with TRBD2. The germline CDR1 and CDR2 sequences are WNHNN and SYGVQD (reference sequence). With 7 bases clipped from V and 9 bases from J, the junction kept 9 bases outside the gene matches. The CDR3 loop spans 13 amino acids. The CDR3 bases are TGCGCCAGCATGATGGGGGGGAGCGGTGAGCAGTTCTTC. Translating it yields CASMMGGSGEQFF.

The chain carries TRBV24-1 and TRBJ2-2; no clear D. The germline gives CDR1 KGHDR, CDR2 SFDVKD. V lost 5 bases and J 6 bases, leaving 9 bases between the germline ends. The CDR3 has 13 amino acids. This CDR3 is CATSGAVPGELFF. CDR3 nucleotide sequence: TGTGCCACCAGTGGGGCCGTCCCCGGGGAGCTGTTTTTT.

This clonotype was recorded only once. The V and J genes are TRBV27 and TRBJ2-3; D is unclear. This CDR3 contains 14 residues. The germline gives CDR1 MNHEY, CDR2 SMNVEV (reference sequence). V lost 3 bases and J lost 5, with 12 bases in between. The CDR3 DNA reads TGTGCCAGCAGTTTCTTGCGTAGAGAAGATACGCAGTATTTT. Its protein product is CASSFLRREDTQYF.

J is TRBJ1-2 and V is TRBV20-1, with TRBD1 matching over 10 bases. Germline V CDR1 and CDR2: DFQATT, SNEGSKA (reference sequence). J lost 4 bases, V lost 3 bases, and 2 bases had no gene match. The CDR3 loop spans 13 amino acids. CDR3 in amino acids: CSARDRGIYGYTF. The CDR3 bases are TGCAGTGCTAGGGACAGGGGGATCTATGGCTACACCTTC.